This TCR beta chain came from a study of T cell responses to AZD1222 COVID-19 vaccine. As regards this clone: Its target is not known.

Whole-study findings and limits: Repertoires in all cases were sampled only once the peak T cell response had passed. CD4 TCRs associated with vaccination spanned spike, dominating at 160-218 and 743-854. Just a handful of AZD1222 recipients tested seropositive at baseline. White British people made up most donors, females outnumbered males, and clonal diversity was possibly underestimated.

Sequencing was performed with immunoSEQ multiplex PCR; in TCRdb, only in-frame clones are kept and a portion is missing. Among over 70,000 clones, around 90% were seen once, and the ten largest hold about a tenth. The CDR3 sequence is 14 residues long. Trimming stripped 8 bases from V and 7 bases from J, with 15 bases between. Germline CDR1 is SGHAT and CDR2 is FQNNGV. The chain is built from TRBV11-2 and TRBJ1-6, with D possibly matching TRBD1 (5 bases). The material was peripheral blood, obtained on day 0 of MenACWY control vaccination. This clonotype was obtained from an adult in good health. The chain's CDR3 is CASAAGRINSPLHF. CDR3 nucleotide sequence: TGTGCCAGCGCCGCGGGACGGATAAATTCACCCCTCCACTTT.